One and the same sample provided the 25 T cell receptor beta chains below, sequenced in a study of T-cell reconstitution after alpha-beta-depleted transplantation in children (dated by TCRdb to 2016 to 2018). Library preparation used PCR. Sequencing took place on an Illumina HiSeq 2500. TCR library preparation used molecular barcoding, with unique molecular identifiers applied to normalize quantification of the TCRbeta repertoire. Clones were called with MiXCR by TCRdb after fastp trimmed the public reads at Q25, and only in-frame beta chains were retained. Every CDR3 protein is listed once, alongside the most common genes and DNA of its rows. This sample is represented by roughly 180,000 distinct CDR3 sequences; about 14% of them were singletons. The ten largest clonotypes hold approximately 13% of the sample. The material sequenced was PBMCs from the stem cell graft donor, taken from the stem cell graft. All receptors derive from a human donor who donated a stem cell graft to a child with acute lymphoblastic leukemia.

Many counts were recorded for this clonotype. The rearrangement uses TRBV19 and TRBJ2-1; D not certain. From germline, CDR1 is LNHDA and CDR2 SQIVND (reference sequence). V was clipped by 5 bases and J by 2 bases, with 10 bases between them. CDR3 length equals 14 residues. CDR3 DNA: TGTGCCAGTAGTCCTCGGACCGCCTACAATGAGCAGTTCTTC. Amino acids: CASSPRTAYNEQFF.

This chain's CDR3 is CASSERTGTYEQYF. In DNA form, the CDR3 reads TGTGCCAGCAGCGAGCGGACGGGTACCTACGAGCAGTACTTC. The chain carries TRBV11-3 and TRBJ2-7; D is perhaps TRBD2 (5 bases). Germline V gene sequence: CDR1 SGHNT, CDR2 YENEEA. Trimming shortened V by 5 bases and J by 2 bases, and 13 bases separated the two germline ends. This CDR3 is 14 amino acids long.

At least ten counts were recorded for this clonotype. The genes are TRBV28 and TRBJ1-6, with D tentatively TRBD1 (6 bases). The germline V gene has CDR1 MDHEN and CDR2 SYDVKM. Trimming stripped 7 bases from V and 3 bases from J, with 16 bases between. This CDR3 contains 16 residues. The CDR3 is CASIPDSRNYNSPLHF. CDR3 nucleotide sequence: TGTGCCAGCATCCCGGACAGCCGCAACTATAATTCACCCCTCCACTTT.

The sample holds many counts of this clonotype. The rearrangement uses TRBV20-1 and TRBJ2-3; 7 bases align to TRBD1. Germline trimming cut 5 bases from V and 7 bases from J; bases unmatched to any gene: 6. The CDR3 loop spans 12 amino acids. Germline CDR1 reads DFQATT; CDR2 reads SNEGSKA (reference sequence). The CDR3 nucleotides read TGCAGTGCTGGCTGGGACAGTTATACGCAGTATTTT. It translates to CSAGWDSYTQYF.

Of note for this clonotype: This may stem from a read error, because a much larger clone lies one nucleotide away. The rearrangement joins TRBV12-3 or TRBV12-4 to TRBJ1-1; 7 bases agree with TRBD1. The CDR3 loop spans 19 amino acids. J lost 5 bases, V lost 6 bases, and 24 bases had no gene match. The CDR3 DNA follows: TGTGCCAGCAGCCAACACCCGACAGGGAAAACGTCAGGGATGACTGAAGCTTTCTTT. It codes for CASSQHPTGKTSGMTEAFF.

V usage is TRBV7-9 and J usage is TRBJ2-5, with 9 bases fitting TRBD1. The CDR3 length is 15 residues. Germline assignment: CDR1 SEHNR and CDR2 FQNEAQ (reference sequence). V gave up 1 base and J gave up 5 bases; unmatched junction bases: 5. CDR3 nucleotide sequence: TGTGCCAGCAGCTTAGTCCGGACAGGGGAGGAGACCCAGTACTTC. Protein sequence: CASSLVRTGEETQYF.

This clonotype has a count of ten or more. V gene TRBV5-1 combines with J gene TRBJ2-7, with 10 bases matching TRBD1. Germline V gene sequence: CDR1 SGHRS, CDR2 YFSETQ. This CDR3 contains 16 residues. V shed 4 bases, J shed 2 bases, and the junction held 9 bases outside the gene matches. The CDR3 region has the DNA TGCGCCAGCAGCCGCGGGACAGGGGATGAGGCCTACGAGCAGTACTTC. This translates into CASSRGTGDEAYEQYF.

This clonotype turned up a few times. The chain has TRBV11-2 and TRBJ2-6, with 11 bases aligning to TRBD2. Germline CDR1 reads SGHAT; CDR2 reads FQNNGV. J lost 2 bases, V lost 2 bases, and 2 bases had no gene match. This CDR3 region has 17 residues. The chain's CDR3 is CASSLRLAGTGANVLTF. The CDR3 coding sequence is TGTGCCAGCAGCTTAAGACTAGCGGGGACTGGGGCCAACGTCCTGACTTTC.

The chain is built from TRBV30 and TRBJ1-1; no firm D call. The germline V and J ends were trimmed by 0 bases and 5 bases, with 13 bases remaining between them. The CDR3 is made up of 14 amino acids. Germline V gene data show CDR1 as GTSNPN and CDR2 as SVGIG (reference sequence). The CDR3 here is CAWSVNSRLTEAFF. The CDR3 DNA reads TGTGCCTGGAGTGTAAACAGTAGGTTAACTGAAGCTTTCTTT.

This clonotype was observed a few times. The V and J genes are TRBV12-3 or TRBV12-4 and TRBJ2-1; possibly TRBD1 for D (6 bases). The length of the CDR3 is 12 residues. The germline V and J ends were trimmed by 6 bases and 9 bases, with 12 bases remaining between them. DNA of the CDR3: TGTGCCAGCAGCTCCAGGGGTGCTGAGCAGTTCTTC. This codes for CASSSRGAEQFF.

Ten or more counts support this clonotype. Written as DNA, the CDR3 is TGTGCCTGGAGTGCCCTTTGGAGGGGTAGCACAGATACGCAGTATTTT. Translating it yields CAWSALWRGSTDTQYF. The V gene is TRBV30, the J gene TRBJ2-3; a possible D gene is TRBD2 (6 bases). V gave up 1 base and J gave up 0 bases, with 14 bases separating them. The CDR3 is made up of 16 amino acids. CDR1 is GTSNPN and CDR2 is SVGIG in the germline V gene (reference sequence).

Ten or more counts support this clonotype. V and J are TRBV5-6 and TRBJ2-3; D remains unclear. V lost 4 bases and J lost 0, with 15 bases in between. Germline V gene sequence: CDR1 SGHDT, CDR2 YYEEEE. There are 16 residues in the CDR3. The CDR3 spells CASSLSSRRSTDTQYF. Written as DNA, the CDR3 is TGTGCCAGCAGCCTTTCCTCACGACGAAGCACAGATACGCAGTATTTT.

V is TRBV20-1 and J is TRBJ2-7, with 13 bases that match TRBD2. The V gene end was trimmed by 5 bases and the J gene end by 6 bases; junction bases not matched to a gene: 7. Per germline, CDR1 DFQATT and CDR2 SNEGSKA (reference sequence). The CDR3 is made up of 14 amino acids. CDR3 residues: CSAQTGTSGTEQYF. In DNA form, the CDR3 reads TGCAGTGCTCAGACCGGGACTAGCGGGACCGAGCAGTACTTC.

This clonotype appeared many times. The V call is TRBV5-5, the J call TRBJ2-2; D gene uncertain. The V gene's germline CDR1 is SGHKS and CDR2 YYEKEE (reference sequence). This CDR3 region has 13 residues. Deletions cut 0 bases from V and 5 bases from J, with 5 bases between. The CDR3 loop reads CASSLDQTGELFF. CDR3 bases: TGTGCCAGCAGCTTGGATCAGACCGGGGAGCTGTTTTTT.

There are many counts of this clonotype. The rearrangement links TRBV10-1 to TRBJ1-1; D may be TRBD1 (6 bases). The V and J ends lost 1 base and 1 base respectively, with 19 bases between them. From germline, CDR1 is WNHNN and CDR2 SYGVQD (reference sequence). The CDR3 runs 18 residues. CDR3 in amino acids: CASSEFVVSLTGNTEAFF. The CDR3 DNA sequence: TGCGCCAGCAGTGAGTTCGTAGTGTCCCTGACAGGGAACACTGAAGCTTTCTTT.

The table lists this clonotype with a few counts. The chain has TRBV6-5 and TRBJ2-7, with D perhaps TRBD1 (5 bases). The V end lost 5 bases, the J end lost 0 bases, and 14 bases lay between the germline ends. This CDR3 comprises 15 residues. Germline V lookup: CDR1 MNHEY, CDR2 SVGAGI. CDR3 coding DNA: TGTGCCAGCAGTCGCCGCCGAGACAGCTCCTACGAGCAGTACTTC. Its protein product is CASSRRRDSSYEQYF.

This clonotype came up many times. For the CDR3, the DNA is TGCGCCAGCAGCCCCCTTATCACTAGCGGGGCCTACGAGCAGTACTTC. It is translated as CASSPLITSGAYEQYF. The chain links TRBV5-1 to TRBJ2-7; 10 positions agree with TRBD2. The V gene end was trimmed by 4 bases and the J gene end by 2 bases; junction bases not matched to a gene: 9. Germline loops: CDR1 SGHRS, CDR2 YFSETQ. The CDR3 has 16 amino acids. Using reference TRBV5-1 and TRBJ2-7 for the parts outside the CDR3, the full variable domain is KAGVTQTPRYLIKTRGQQVTLSCSPISGHRSVSWYQQTPGQGLQFLFEYFSETQRNKGNFPGRFSGRQFSNSRSEMNVSTLELGDSALYLCASSPLITSGAYEQYFGPGTRLTVT.

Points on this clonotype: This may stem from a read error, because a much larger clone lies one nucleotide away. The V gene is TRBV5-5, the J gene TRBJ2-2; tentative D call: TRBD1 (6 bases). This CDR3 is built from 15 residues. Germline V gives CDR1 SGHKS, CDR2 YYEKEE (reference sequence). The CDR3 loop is CASRLDSLDTGELFF. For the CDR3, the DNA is TGTGCCAGCAGATTGGACAGCCTCGACACCGGGGAGCTGTTTTTT.

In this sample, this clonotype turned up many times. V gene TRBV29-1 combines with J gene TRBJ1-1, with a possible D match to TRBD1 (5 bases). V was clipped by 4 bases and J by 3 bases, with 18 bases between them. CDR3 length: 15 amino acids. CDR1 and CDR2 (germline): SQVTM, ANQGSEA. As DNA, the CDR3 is TGCAGCGTTGCTGGGACGAGGAGGGGAGACACTGAAGCTTTCTTT. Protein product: CSVAGTRRGDTEAFF.

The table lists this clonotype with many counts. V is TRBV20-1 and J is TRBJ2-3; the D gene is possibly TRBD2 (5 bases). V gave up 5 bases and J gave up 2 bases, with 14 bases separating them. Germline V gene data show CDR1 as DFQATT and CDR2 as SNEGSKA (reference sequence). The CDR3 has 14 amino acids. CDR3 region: CSAFDTEATDTQYF. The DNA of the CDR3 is TGCAGTGCTTTTGATACGGAGGCCACAGATACGCAGTATTTT.

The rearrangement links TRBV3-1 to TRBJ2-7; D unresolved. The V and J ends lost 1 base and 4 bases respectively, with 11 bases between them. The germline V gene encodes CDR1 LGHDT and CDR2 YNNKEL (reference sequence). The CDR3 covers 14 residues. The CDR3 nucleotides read TGTGCCAGCAGCCAAGTGCCTCAAAAGTACGAGCAGTACTTC. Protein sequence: CASSQVPQKYEQYF.

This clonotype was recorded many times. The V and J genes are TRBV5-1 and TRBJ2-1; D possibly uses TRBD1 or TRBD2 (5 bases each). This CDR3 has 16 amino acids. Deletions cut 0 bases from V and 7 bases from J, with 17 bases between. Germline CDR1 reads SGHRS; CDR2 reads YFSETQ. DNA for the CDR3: TGCGCCAGCAGCTTGGGGGACCAAGCCCTACGGAATGAGCAGTTCTTC. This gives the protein CASSLGDQALRNEQFF. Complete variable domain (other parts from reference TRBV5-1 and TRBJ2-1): KAGVTQTPRYLIKTRGQQVTLSCSPISGHRSVSWYQQTPGQGLQFLFEYFSETQRNKGNFPGRFSGRQFSNSRSEMNVSTLELGDSALYLCASSLGDQALRNEQFFGPGTRLTVL.

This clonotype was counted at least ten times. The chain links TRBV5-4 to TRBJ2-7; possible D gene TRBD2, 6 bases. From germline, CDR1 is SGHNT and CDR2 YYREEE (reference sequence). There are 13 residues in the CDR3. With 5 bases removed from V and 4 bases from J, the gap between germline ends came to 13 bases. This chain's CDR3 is CASRGGQGYEQYF. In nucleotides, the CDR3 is TGTGCCAGCAGAGGAGGGCAGGGTTACGAGCAGTACTTC. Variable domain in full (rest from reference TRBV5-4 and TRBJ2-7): ETGVTQSPTHLIKTRGQQVTLRCSSQSGHNTVSWYQQALGQGPQFIFQYYREEENGRGNFPPRFSGLQFPNYSSELNVNALELDDSALYLCASRGGQGYEQYFGPGTRLTVT.

CDR3 nucleotide sequence: TGTGCCAGCGGATACAGGGACACCGGGGAGCTGTTTTTT. It is translated as CASGYRDTGELFF. The chain combines TRBV12-3 or TRBV12-4 with TRBJ2-2, with a tentative D call TRBD1 (6 bases). This CDR3 is 13 amino acids long. Deletions cut 8 bases from V and 3 bases from J, with 10 bases between.

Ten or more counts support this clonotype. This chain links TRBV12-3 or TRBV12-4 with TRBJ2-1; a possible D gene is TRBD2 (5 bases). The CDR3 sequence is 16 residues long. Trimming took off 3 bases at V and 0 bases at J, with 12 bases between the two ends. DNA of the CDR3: TGTGCCAGCAGTTTCGGAGCGGAGAGCTCCTACAATGAGCAGTTCTTC. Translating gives CASSFGAESSYNEQFF.